The rows below give T cell receptor beta chains drawn from one sample of a study of T cells after yellow fever vaccination. TCRdb itself ran the 5' RACE reads through MiXCR, one entry per CDR3 protein. The repertoire holds 550,000 to 750,000 distinct CDR3 sequences, with roughly 14% as singletons. Here the sequenced sample was PBMCs, taken on the day of the yellow fever booster vaccination. Receptors were obtained from a man aged 25-45 years who received the YFV17D yellow fever vaccine. Each CDR3 is given with its conserved first and last residue. A D gene is named only where the DNA matches it firmly. A clone size is listed for some rows: how often the clone was seen (once, few, many), or a class if it is expanded.

D	size	V	J	CDR3	DNA
TRBD1	-	TRBV19	TRBJ2-1	CASSGTGSNFDEQFF	TGTGCCAGTAGTGGGACAGGATCCAATTTCGATGAGCAGTTCTTC
-	-	TRBV20-1	TRBJ2-2	CSARPGTLFTGELFF	TGCAGTGCCAGGCCCGGGACCTTATTCACCGGGGAGCTGTTTTTT
-	few	TRBV25-1	TRBJ1-1	CASSDRSWEAFF	TGTGCCAGCAGTGACAGATCATGGGAAGCTTTCTTT
-	-	TRBV5-1	TRBJ2-3	CASSLDSLDTQYF	TGCGCCAGCAGTTTGGACAGCCTCGATACGCAGTATTTT
-	many	TRBV27	TRBJ2-2	CASSLWVTTGELFF	TGTGCCAGCAGTTTATGGGTGACCACCGGGGAGCTGTTTTTT
-	few	TRBV11-2	TRBJ1-2	CASSPFGRGVVEVAYGYTF	TGTGCCAGCAGCCCTTTCGGCAGGGGTGTTGTGGAGGTCGCCTATGGCTACACCTTC
TRBD2	few	TRBV4-3	TRBJ2-1	CASSQESRGRGNEQFF	TGCGCCAGCAGCCAAGAAAGCCGCGGGAGAGGGAATGAGCAGTTCTTC
-	few	TRBV5-1	TRBJ1-6	CASSFKGGGDSPLHF	TGCGCCAGCAGCTTTAAGGGAGGGGGTGATTCACCCCTCCACTTT
-	few	TRBV19	TRBJ2-1	CASSSEADSYNEQFF	TGTGCCAGTAGTAGTGAGGCGGACTCCTACAATGAGCAGTTCTTC
-	-	TRBV19	TRBJ2-7	CASSTSGFSQSEQYF	TGTGCCAGTAGTACAAGCGGATTTAGCCAGAGCGAGCAGTACTTC
TRBD1	-	TRBV12-3/TRBV12-4	TRBJ2-3	CASSFSQGGTDTQYF	TGTGCCAGCAGTTTTTCTCAGGGGGGCACAGATACGCAGTATTTT
-	-	TRBV5-4	TRBJ1-4	CASSLSTRATNEKLFF	TGTGCCAGCAGCTTGTCTACGCGAGCAACTAATGAAAAACTGTTTTTT
TRBD1	few	TRBV24-1	TRBJ2-3	CATSDSTLYRGRDTQYF	TGTGCCACCAGTGATTCCACTTTATACAGGGGTCGAGATACGCAGTATTTT
-	few	TRBV12-3/TRBV12-4	TRBJ2-3	CASSLGDGSTDTQYF	TGTGCCAGCAGTTTAGGGGACGGAAGCACAGATACGCAGTATTTT
TRBD1	few	TRBV27	TRBJ2-7	CASSTRTGLKTYEQYF	TGTGCCAGCAGTACCCGGACAGGGCTTAAAACCTACGAGCAGTACTTC
-	few	TRBV5-6	TRBJ1-1	CASSLDARSAFF	TGTGCCAGCAGCTTGGATGCCCGGTCGGCTTTCTTT
-	few	TRBV9	TRBJ1-3	CASSVEAGFGNTIYF	TGTGCCAGCAGCGTAGAGGCAGGGTTCGGAAACACCATATATTTT
TRBD2	-	TRBV5-1	TRBJ2-3	CASRRLAGALDTQYF	TGCGCCAGCAGAAGACTAGCGGGAGCCTTAGATACGCAGTATTTT
-	few	TRBV5-5	TRBJ1-4	CASSSTGPGEKLFF	TGTGCCAGCAGCTCTACCGGCCCCGGCGAAAAACTGTTTTTT
TRBD2	-	TRBV6-4	TRBJ2-1	CASSESSGRWGEQFF	TGTGCCAGCAGTGAAAGTAGCGGGAGGTGGGGGGAGCAGTTCTTC
-	few	TRBV12-3/TRBV12-4	TRBJ2-2	CASSLASGIRNTGELFF	TGTGCCAGCAGTTTAGCCTCGGGAATACGGAACACCGGGGAGCTGTTTTTT
-	few	TRBV29-1	TRBJ2-1	CSVEVRLSYNEQFF	TGCAGCGTTGAAGTTCGGCTCAGCTACAATGAGCAGTTCTTC
-	-	TRBV6-2/TRBV6-3	TRBJ2-7	CASSTNYYEQYF	TGTGCCAGCAGCACCAACTACTACGAGCAGTACTTC
TRBD2	few	TRBV12-5	TRBJ2-3	CASGGAGRTDTQYF	TGTGCTAGTGGTGGAGCGGGGCGCACAGATACGCAGTATTTT
TRBD2	-	TRBV20-1	TRBJ2-3	CSASLREGQDTQYF	TGCAGTGCTAGCCTCAGGGAGGGCCAGGATACGCAGTATTTT
TRBD1	-	TRBV28	TRBJ1-5	CASSHRQGGQPQHF	TGTGCCAGCAGTCACAGACAGGGCGGTCAGCCCCAGCATTTT
TRBD2	-	TRBV10-3	TRBJ2-1	CAISEAGKVYNEQFF	TGTGCCATCAGTGAAGCGGGAAAGGTCTACAATGAGCAGTTCTTC
TRBD2	few	TRBV7-6	TRBJ2-3	CASSLGTSGSQDTQYF	TGTGCCAGCAGCTTAGGGACTAGCGGGAGTCAAGATACGCAGTATTTT
TRBD1	-	TRBV6-1	TRBJ1-5	CASSQPSGQGPNQPQHF	TGTGCCAGCAGCCAACCGTCGGGACAGGGACCAAATCAGCCCCAGCATTTT
-	few	TRBV7-2	TRBJ1-4	CASSRGRSNEKLFF	TGTGCCAGCAGTCGAGGGAGAAGTAATGAAAAACTGTTTTTT
-	-	TRBV20-1	TRBJ2-3	CSASAVWGTDTQYF	TGCAGTGCTTCAGCGGTCTGGGGCACAGATACGCAGTATTTT
TRBD1	few	TRBV6-1	TRBJ1-2	CASSLTLGQARGYTF	TGTGCCAGCAGTCTTACCCTAGGACAGGCCAGGGGCTACACCTTC
TRBD2	-	TRBV6-2/TRBV6-3	TRBJ2-7	CASSPTSGLYEQYF	TGTGCCAGCAGTCCCACTAGCGGCCTCTACGAGCAGTACTTC
TRBD1	-	TRBV27	TRBJ2-7	CASARTGAEQYF	TGTGCCAGCGCAAGGACAGGGGCCGAGCAGTACTTC
-	few	TRBV7-9	TRBJ2-3	CASSHVEDTQYF	TGTGCCAGCAGCCACGTGGAAGATACGCAGTATTTT
-	few	TRBV25-1	TRBJ2-7	CASSGAGVWYEQYF	TGTGCCAGCAGTGGTGCAGGGGTTTGGTACGAGCAGTACTTC
-	few	TRBV7-8	TRBJ2-1	CASSLALGLYNEQFF	TGTGCCAGCAGCTTAGCGCTAGGACTTTACAATGAGCAGTTCTTC
-	-	TRBV5-1	TRBJ2-5	CASSRIAYSPTQETQYF	TGCGCCAGCAGCCGGATCGCTTATTCCCCCACTCAAGAGACCCAGTACTTC
TRBD1	many	TRBV20-1	TRBJ2-5	CSARTGGKETQYF	TGCAGTGCGCGTACAGGGGGCAAAGAGACCCAGTACTTC
TRBD2	few	TRBV19	TRBJ2-3	CASMRGSATDTQYF	TGTGCCAGTATGCGGGGGTCGGCGACAGATACGCAGTATTTT
TRBD1	-	TRBV2	TRBJ2-1	CASSGQGTEQFF	TGTGCCAGCAGTGGACAGGGTACTGAGCAGTTCTTC
-	-	TRBV7-9	TRBJ1-1	CASTLWGSEAFF	TGTGCCAGCACCCTCTGGGGCTCTGAAGCTTTCTTT
-	few	TRBV20-1	TRBJ2-7	CSASLQGGEQYF	TGCAGTGCTTCACTTCAGGGGGGTGAGCAGTACTTC